The TCR beta chain under discussion was sequenced for a study of tumor-infiltrating lymphocytes in primary liver carcinoma. The study's findings and limits: Blood's top-250-clone fraction was significantly lower than that of tumors (p = 0.039).

Co-extraction of both nucleic acids (RNA and DNA) used roughly 19-33 mg of unsorted bulk tissue. Patients were treatment-naive with chronic HBV infection. Reverse transcription of about 500 ng total RNA with a constant-region primer produced TCR beta cDNA. Investigators got TCR beta libraries out of three nested multiplex PCR rounds, done with slightly modified ARM-PCR. MiXCR, run by TCRdb on the multiplex PCR reads, gives a single entry per CDR3 protein. The sample consists of 150,000 to 200,000 distinct CDR3 sequences, just under 85% of them appearing once. This clonotype is judged medium-sized. The antigen remains unidentified. The source of this sequence is a man between 40 and 49 years old with primary liver carcinoma and hepatitis B virus infection. Sequencing used tumor tissue from primary liver carcinoma.

The CDR3 DNA reads as TGTGCCAGCAGTTTCCAGGGGAACACTGAAGCTTTCTTT. This translates into CASSFQGNTEAFF. The V call is TRBV6-6, the J call TRBJ1-1; possible D gene TRBD1, 5 bases. Germline loops: CDR1 MNHNY, CDR2 SVGAGI (reference sequence). V lost 4 bases and J 1 base, leaving 7 bases between the germline ends. The CDR3 contains 13 residues.